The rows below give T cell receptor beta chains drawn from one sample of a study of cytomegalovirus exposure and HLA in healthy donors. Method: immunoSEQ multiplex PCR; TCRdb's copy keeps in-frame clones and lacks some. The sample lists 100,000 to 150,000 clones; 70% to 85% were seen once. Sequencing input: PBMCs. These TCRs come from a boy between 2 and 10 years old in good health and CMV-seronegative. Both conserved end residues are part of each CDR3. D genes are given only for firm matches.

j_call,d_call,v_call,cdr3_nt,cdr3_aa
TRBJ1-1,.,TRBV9,TGTGCCAGCAGCCCCCGACAGGTGAACACTGAAGCTTTCTTT,CASSPRQVNTEAFF
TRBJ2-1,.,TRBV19,TGTGCCAGTAGCCCAATAGGGGATGAGCAGTTCTTC,CASSPIGDEQFF
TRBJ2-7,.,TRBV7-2,TGTGCCAGCAGCCGAACCCCCCAAGGGAGCTCCTACGAGCAGTACTTC,CASSRTPQGSSYEQYF
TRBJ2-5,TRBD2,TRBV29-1,TGCAGCGTTGCGGCGACTAGCGGGGGCCTCCAAGAGACCCAGTACTTC,CSVAATSGGLQETQYF
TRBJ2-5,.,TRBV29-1,TGCAGCGCTGTCCCGGGGCAAGAGACCCAGTACTTC,CSAVPGQETQYF
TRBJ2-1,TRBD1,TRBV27,TGTGCCAGCAGTTTTCGGGACAGCTACAATGAGCAGTTCTTC,CASSFRDSYNEQFF
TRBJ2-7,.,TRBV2,TGTGCCAGCAGTGGTTACAGGGGGAGGGCCTACGAGCAGTACTTC,CASSGYRGRAYEQYF
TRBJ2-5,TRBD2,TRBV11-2,TGTGCCAGCAGCCCGGGACTAGCGAACCAAGAGACCCAGTACTTC,CASSPGLANQETQYF
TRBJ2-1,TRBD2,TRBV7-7,TGTGCTAGCAGCTTAGGGAGCGGGGGGGTTAATGAGCAGTTCTTC,CASSLGSGGVNEQFF
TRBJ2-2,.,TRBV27,TGTGCCAGCAGTCCGGCAGGGTGGACCGGGGAGCTGTTTTTT,CASSPAGWTGELFF
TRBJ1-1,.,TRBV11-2,TGTGCCAGCAGCTCCTTTCGGGGGGACACTGAAGCTTTCTTT,CASSSFRGDTEAFF
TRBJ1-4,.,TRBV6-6,TGTGCCAGCAGTTACGGGGCCGGTACTAATGAAAAACTGTTTTTT,CASSYGAGTNEKLFF
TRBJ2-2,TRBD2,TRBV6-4,TGTGCCAGCAGTGAGGTGGCGGGAGACACCGGGGAGCTGTTTTTT,CASSEVAGDTGELFF
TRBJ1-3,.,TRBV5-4,TGTGCCAGCAGCTTGGAGTTACAGGGAAACACCATATATTTT,CASSLELQGNTIYF
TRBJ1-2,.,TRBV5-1,TGCGCCAGCAGCTTGGGACAGCCGGCCCACTACACCTTC,CASSLGQPAHYTF
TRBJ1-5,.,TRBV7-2,TGTGCCAGCAGCTTAGGTGTGAGAAGCAATCAGCCCCAGCATTTT,CASSLGVRSNQPQHF
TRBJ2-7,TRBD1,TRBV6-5,TGTGCCAGCCACAACGGGGGACAGGGGTATAACGAGCAGTACTTC,CASHNGGQGYNEQYF
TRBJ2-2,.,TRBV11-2,TGTGCCAGCAGCTTAGGAGGGATTGGGGAGCTGTTTTTT,CASSLGGIGELFF
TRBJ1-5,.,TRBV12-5,TGTGCTAGTGGTTTTCGGGAGAGTATCAATCAGCCCCAGCATTTT,CASGFRESINQPQHF
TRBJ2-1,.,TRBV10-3,TGTGCCATCACTCTCCTTGAGGGCTTCGGCAATGAGCAGTTCTTC,CAITLLEGFGNEQFF
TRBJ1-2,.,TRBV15,TGTGCCACCAGCAGAGTTCACAGTGAAGGCTACACCTTC,CATSRVHSEGYTF
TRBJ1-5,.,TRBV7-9,TGTGCCAGCAGCTCCATCAGGGGAGCGGGGAGGGGACAGCCCCAGCATTTT,CASSSIRGAGRGQPQHF